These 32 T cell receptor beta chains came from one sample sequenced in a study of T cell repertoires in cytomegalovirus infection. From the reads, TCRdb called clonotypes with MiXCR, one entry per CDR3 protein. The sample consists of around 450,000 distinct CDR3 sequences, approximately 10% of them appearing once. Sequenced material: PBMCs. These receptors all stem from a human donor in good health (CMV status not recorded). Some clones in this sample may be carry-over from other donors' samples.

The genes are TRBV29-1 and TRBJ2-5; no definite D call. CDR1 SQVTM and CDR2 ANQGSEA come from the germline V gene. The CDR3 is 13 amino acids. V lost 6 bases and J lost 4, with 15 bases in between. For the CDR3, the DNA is TGCAGCGTCAGGACGGCCGGTGGAGAGACCCAGTACTTC. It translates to CSVRTAGGETQYF.

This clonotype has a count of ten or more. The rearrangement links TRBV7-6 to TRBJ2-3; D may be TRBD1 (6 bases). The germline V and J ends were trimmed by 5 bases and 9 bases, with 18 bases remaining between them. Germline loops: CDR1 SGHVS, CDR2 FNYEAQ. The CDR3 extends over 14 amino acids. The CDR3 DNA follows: TGTGCCAGCAGCCCCGCCGGGACACCTCCGACGCAGTATTTT. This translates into CASSPAGTPPTQYF.

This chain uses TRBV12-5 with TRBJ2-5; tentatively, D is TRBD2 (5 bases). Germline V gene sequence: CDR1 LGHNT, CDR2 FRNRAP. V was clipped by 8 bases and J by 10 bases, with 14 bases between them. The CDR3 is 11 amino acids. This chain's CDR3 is CASSREGHQYF. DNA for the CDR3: TGTGCTAGTTCCCGGGAAGGTCACCAGTACTTC.

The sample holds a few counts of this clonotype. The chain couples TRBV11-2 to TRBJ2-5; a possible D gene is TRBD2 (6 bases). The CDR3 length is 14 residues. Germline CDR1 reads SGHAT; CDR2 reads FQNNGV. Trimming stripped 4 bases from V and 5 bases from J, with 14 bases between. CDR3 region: CASSSWGERETQYF. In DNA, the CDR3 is TGTGCCAGCAGCTCATGGGGGGAGAGGGAGACCCAGTACTTC. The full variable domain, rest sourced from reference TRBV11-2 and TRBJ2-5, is EAGVAQSPRYKIIEKRQSVAFWCNPISGHATLYWYQQILGQGPKLLIQFQNNGVVDDSQLPKDRFSAERLKGVDSTLKIQPAKLEDSAVYLCASSSWGERETQYFGPGTRLLVL.

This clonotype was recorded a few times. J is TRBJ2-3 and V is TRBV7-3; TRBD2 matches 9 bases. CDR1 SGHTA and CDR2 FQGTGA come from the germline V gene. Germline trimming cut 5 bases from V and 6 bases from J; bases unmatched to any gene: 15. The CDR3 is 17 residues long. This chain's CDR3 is CASSPHPGLAATDTQYF. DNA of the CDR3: TGTGCCAGCAGCCCGCACCCGGGACTAGCCGCCACGGATACGCAGTATTTT.

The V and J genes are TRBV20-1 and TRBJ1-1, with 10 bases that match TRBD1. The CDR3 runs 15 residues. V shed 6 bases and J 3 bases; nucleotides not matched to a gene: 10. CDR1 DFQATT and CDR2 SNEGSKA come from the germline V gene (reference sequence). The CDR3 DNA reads TGCAGTGCAACCGGGACAGGGGCCCGGGACACTGAAGCTTTCTTT. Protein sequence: CSATGTGARDTEAFF.

The CDR3 spells CASSPQGQGIEQPQHF. CDR3 coding DNA: TGTGCCAGCAGCCCGCAGGGACAGGGGATCGAGCAGCCCCAGCATTTT. The chain joins TRBV14 to TRBJ1-5; TRBD1 aligns across 10 bases. Germline CDR1 and CDR2: SGHDN and FVKESK. There are 16 residues in the CDR3. Unmatched junction bases numbered 10, after V lost 4 bases and J lost 7 bases.

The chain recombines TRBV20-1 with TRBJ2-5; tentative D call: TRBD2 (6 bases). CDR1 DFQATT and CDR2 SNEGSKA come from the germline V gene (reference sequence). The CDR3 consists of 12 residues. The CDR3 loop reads CSPSMGGETQYF. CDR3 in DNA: TGCTCTCCCTCAATGGGGGGAGAGACCCAGTACTTC.

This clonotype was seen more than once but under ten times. This CDR3 is CATSDSMWATDTQYF. The CDR3 coding sequence is TGTGCCACCAGTGATTCGATGTGGGCCACAGATACGCAGTATTTT. V usage is TRBV24-1 and J usage is TRBJ2-3; D gene uncertain. This CDR3 has 15 residues. The V gene's germline CDR1 is KGHDR and CDR2 SFDVKD. Trimming took off 2 bases at V and 2 bases at J, with 10 bases between the two ends.

CDR3 in DNA: TGCAGTGCTAGAGAAGGGGGACCAAAAAACATTCAGTACTTC. It codes for CSAREGGPKNIQYF. The chain uses TRBV20-1 and TRBJ2-4; tentatively, D is TRBD1 (6 bases). The CDR3 has 14 residues. The germline CDR1 and CDR2 sequences are DFQATT and SNEGSKA (reference sequence). Trimming took 0 bases from V and 4 from J, leaving 10 bases between them.

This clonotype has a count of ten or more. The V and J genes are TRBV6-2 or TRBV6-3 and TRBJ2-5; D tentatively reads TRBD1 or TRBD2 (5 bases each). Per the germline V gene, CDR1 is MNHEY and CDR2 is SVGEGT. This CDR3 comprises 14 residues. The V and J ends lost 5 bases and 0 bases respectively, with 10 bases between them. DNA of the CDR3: TGTGCCAGCAGTGGCCGGGACCACCAAGAGACCCAGTACTTC. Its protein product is CASSGRDHQETQYF.

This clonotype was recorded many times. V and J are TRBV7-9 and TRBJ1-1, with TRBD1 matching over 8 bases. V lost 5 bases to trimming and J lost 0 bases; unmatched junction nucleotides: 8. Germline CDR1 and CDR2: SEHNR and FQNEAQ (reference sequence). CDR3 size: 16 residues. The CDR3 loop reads CASSHRTGIMNTEAFF. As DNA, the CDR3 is TGTGCCAGCAGCCACAGGACAGGGATTATGAACACTGAAGCTTTCTTT.

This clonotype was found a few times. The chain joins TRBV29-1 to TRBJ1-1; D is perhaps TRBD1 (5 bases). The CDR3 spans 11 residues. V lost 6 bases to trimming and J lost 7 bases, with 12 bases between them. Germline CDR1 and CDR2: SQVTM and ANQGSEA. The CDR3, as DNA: TGCAGCGTCAGGGACGGCGTTGAAGCTTTCTTT. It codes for CSVRDGVEAFF.

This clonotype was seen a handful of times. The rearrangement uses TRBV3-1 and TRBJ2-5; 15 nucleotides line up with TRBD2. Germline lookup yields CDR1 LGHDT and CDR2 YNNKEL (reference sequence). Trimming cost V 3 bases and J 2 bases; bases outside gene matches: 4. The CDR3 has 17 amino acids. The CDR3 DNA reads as TGTGCCAGCAGCCACGGGACTAGCGGGAGGAGTCAAGAGACCCAGTACTTC. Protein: CASSHGTSGRSQETQYF.

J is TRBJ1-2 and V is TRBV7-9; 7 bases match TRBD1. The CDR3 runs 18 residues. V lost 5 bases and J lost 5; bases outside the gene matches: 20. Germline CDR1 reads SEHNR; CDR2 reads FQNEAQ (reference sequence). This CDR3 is CASSPNIQKEGAGYGYTF. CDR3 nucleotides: TGTGCCAGCAGCCCCAACATCCAGAAGGAGGGGGCAGGGTATGGCTACACCTTC.

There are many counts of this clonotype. The CDR3 protein is CASSSYRESYGYTF. CDR3 sequence (DNA): TGTGCCAGCAGCTCCTACAGGGAGTCTTATGGCTACACCTTC. The gene calls are TRBV7-9 and TRBJ1-2, with D maybe TRBD1 (6 bases). This CDR3 has 14 amino acids. Germline CDR1 is SEHNR and CDR2 is FQNEAQ (reference sequence). V was trimmed by 4 bases and J by 5 bases, leaving 14 bases between them. Complete variable domain (other parts from reference TRBV7-9 and TRBJ1-2): DTGVSQNPRHKITKRGQNVTFRCDPISEHNRLYWYRQTLGQGPEFLTYFQNEAQLEKSRLLSDRFSAERPKGSFSTLEIQRTEQGDSAMYLCASSSYRESYGYTFGSGTRLTVV.

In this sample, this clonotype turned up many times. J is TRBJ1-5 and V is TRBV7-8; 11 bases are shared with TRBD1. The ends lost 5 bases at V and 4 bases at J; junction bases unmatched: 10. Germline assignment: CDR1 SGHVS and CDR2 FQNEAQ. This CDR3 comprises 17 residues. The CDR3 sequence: CASSNKPGTGGNQPQHF. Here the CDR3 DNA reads TGTGCCAGCAGCAATAAACCGGGGACAGGGGGAAATCAGCCCCAGCATTTT.

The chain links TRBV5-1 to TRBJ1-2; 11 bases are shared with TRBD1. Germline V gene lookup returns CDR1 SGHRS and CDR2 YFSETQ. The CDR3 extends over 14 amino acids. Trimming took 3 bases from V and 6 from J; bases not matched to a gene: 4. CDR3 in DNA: TGCGCCAGCAGCTCTGGACAGGGGGCAAATGGCTACACCTTC. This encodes CASSSGQGANGYTF. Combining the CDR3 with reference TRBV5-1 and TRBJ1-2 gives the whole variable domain KAGVTQTPRYLIKTRGQQVTLSCSPISGHRSVSWYQQTPGQGLQFLFEYFSETQRNKGNFPGRFSGRQFSNSRSEMNVSTLELGDSALYLCASSSGQGANGYTFGSGTRLTVV.

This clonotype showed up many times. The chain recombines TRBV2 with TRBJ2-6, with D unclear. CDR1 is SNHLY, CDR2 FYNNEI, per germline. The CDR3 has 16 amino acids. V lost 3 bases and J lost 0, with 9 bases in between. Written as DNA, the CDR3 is TGTGCCAGCAGTGATAGTCTGAGCTCTGGGGCCAACGTCCTGACTTTC. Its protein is CASSDSLSSGANVLTF.

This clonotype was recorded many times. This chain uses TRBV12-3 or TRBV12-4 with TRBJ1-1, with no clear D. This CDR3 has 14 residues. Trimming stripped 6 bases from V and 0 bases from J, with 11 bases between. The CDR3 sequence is CASRPGDLNTEAFF. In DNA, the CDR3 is TGTGCCAGCAGGCCTGGTGATTTGAACACTGAAGCTTTCTTT.

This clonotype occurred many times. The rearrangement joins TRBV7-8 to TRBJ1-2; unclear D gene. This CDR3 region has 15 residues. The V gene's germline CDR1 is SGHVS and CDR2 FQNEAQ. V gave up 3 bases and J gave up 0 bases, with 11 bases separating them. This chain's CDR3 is CASSLAAQTNYGYTF. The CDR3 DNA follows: TGTGCCAGCAGCTTGGCAGCCCAAACTAACTATGGCTACACCTTC.

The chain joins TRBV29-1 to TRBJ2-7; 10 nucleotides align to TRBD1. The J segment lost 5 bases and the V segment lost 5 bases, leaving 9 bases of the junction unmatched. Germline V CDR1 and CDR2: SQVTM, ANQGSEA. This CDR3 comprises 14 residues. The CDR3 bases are TGCAGCGTTTCCCCGACCGGGACAGGGGACGAGCAGTACTTC. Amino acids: CSVSPTGTGDEQYF.

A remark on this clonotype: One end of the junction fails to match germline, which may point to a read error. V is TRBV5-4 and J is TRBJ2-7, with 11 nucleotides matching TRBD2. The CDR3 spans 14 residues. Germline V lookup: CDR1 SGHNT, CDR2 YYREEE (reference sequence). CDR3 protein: CDSSPGLADYEQYF. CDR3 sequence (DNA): TGTGACAGCAGCCCGGGACTAGCGGACTACGAGCAGTACTTC. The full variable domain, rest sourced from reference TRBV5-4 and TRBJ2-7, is ETGVTQSPTHLIKTRGQQVTLRCSSQSGHNTVSWYQQALGQGPQFIFQYYREEENGRGNFPPRFSGLQFPNYSSELNVNALELDDSALYLCDSSPGLADYEQYFGPGTRLTVT.

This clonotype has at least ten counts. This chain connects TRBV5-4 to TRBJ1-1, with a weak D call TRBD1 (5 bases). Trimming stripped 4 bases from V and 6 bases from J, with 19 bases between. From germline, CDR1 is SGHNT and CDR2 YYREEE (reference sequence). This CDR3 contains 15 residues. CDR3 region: CASSPGTEGGAEAFF. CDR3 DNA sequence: TGTGCCAGCAGCCCGGGAACGGAAGGAGGGGCTGAAGCTTTCTTT.

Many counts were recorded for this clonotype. This chain's CDR3 is CASSIHRESYGYTF. The CDR3 DNA reads TGTGCCAGTAGTATCCACAGGGAGAGCTATGGCTACACCTTC. The chain joins TRBV19 to TRBJ1-2; tentative D call: TRBD1 (6 bases). This CDR3 has 14 amino acids. From germline, CDR1 is LNHDA and CDR2 SQIVND (reference sequence). Trimming took 3 bases from V and 4 from J, leaving 12 bases between them.

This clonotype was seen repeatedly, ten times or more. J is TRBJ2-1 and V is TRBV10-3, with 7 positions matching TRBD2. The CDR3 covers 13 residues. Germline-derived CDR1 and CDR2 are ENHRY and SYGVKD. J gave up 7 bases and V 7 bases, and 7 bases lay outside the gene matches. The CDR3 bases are TGTGCCATCACCGCGGGAGCCCTAAATGAGCAGTTCTTC. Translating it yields CAITAGALNEQFF.

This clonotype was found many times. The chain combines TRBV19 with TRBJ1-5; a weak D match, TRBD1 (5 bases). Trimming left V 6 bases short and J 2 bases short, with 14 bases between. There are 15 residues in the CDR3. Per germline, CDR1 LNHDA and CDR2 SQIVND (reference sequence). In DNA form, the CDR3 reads TGTGCCAGTAGCTCAGGGTCCCTGGGCAATCAGCCCCAGCATTTT. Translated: CASSSGSLGNQPQHF.

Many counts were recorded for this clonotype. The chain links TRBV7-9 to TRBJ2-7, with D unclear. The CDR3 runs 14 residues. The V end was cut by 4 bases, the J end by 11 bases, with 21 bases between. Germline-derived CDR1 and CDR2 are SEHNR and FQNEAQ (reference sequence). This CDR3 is CASSWGTGKGEEYF. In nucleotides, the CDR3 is TGTGCCAGCAGCTGGGGTACCGGTAAGGGTGAGGAGTACTTC.

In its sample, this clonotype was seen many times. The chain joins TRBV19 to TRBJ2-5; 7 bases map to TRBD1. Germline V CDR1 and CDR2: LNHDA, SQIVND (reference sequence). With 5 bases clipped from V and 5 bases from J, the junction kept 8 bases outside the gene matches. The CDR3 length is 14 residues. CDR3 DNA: TGTGCCAGTAGTCATCCCGGGACAGTGGAGACCCAGTACTTC. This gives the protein CASSHPGTVETQYF. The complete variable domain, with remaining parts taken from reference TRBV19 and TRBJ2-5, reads DGGITQSPKYLFRKEGQNVTLSCEQNLNHDAMYWYRQDPGQGLRLIYYSQIVNDFQKGDIAEGYSVSREKKESFPLTVTSAQKNPTAFYLCASSHPGTVETQYFGPGTRLLVL.

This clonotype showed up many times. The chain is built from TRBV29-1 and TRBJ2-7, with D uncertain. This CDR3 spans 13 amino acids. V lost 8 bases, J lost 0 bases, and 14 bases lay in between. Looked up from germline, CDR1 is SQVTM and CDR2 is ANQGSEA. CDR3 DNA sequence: TGCAGCATTAAAGGAGATCCCTCCTACGAGCAGTACTTC. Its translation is CSIKGDPSYEQYF.

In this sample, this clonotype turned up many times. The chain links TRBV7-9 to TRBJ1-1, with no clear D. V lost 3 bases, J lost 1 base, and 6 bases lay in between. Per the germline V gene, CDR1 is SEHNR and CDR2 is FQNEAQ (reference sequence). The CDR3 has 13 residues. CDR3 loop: CASSFFSNTEAFF. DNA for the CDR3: TGTGCCAGCAGCTTTTTCTCGAACACTGAAGCTTTCTTT.

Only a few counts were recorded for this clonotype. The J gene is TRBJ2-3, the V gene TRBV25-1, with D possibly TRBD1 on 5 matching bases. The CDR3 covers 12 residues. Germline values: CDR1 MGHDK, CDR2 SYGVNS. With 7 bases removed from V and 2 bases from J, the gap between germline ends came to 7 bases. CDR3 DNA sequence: TGTGCCAGCAAGGACACCACAGATACGCAGTATTTT. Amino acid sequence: CASKDTTDTQYF.